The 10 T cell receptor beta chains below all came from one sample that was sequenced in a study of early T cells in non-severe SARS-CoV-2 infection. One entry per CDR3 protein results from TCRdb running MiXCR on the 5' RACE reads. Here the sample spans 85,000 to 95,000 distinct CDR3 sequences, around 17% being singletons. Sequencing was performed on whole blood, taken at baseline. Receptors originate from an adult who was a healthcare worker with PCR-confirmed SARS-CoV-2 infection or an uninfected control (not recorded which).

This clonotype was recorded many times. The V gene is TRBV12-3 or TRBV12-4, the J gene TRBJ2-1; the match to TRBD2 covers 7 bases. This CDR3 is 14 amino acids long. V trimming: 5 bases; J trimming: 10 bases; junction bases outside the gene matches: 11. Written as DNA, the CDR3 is TGTGCCAGCAGTCGCCGAGAGGCCGGGGGGGAGCAGTTCTTC. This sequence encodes CASSRREAGGEQFF.

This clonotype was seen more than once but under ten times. The CDR3 region has the DNA TGTGCCAGCAGTTACAGATACACTGAAGCTTTCTTT. It is translated as CASSYRYTEAFF. The chain employs TRBV6-2 or TRBV6-3 and TRBJ1-1; D is uncertain. The length of the CDR3 is 12 residues. CDR1 MNHEY and CDR2 SVGEGT come from the germline V gene. V shed 2 bases and J shed 3 bases, with 4 bases lying between them.

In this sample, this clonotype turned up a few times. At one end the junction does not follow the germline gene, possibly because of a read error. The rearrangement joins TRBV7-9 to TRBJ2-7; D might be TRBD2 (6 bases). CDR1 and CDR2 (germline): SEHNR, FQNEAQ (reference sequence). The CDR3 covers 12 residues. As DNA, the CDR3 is TGTGCCAGCAGCTTAGCTGGCCAGGAGGGAGGCTTC. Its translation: CASSLAGQEGGF.

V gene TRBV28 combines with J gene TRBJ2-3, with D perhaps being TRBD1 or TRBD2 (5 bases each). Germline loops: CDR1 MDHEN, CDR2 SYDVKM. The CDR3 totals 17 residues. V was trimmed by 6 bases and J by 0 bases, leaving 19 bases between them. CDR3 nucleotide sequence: TGTGCCAGCAGACCTCTTATTATCGGGGCAAGCACAGATACGCAGTATTTT. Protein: CASRPLIIGASTDTQYF.

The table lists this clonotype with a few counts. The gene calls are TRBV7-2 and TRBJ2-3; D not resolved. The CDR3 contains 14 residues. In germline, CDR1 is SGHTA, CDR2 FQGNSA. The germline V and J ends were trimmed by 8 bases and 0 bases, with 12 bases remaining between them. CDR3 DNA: TGTGCCAGCCGTCTAACATCCAGCACAGATACGCAGTATTTT. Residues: CASRLTSSTDTQYF.

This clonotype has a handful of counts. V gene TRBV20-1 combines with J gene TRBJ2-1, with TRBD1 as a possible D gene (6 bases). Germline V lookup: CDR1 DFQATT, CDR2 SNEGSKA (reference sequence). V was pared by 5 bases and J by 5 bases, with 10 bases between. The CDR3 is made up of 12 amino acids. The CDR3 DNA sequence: TGCAGTGCTGCCACAGGGAACAATGAGCAGTTCTTC. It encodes CSAATGNNEQFF.

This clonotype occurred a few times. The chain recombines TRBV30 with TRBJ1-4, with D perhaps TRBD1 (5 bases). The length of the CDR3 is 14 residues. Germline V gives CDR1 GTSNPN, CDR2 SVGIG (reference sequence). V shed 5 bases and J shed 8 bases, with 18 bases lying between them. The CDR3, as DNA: TGTGCCTGGGGGAAAAGAACGTGGGGCGAAAAACTGTTTTTT. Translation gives CAWGKRTWGEKLFF.

The CDR3: CASSYGTSDTGELFF. The CDR3 nucleotides read TGTGCCAGCAGTTACGGGACTAGTGACACCGGGGAGCTGTTTTTT. The rearrangement links TRBV6-6 to TRBJ2-2, with TRBD2 matching over 8 bases. Germline trimming cut 2 bases from V and 3 bases from J; bases unmatched to any gene: 2. This CDR3 is 15 amino acids long. Germline CDR1 reads MNHNY; CDR2 reads SVGAGI (reference sequence).

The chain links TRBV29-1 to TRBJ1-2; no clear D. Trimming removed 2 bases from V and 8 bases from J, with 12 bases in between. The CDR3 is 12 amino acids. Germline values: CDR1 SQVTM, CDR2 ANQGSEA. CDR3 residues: CSVESNGPGYTF. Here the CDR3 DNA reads TGCAGCGTTGAATCTAACGGCCCCGGCTACACCTTC. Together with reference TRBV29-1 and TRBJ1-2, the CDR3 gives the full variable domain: SAVISQKPSRDICQRGTSLTIQCQVDSQVTMMFWYRQQPGQSLTLIATANQGSEATYESGFVIDKFPISRPNLTFSTLTVSNMSPEDSSIYLCSVESNGPGYTFGSGTRLTVV.

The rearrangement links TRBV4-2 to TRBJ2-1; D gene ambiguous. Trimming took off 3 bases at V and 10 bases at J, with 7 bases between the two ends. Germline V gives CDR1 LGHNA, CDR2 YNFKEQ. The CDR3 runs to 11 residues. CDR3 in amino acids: CASSQRSEQFF. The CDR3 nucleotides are TGTGCCAGCAGCCAGCGGTCGGAGCAGTTCTTC.